The text below deals with one TCR beta chain. The data originate from a study of blood T cell repertoires in COVID-19. The method was immunoSEQ multiplex PCR; TCRdb's version includes in-frame clones alone and lacks a portion of them. The table records fewer than 110,000 clones, 80% to 95% of them present only once. Germline V gene data show CDR1 as SGHTA and CDR2 as FQGNSA. The CDR3 length is 15 residues. Trimming took off 2 bases at V and 9 bases at J, with 17 bases between the two ends. The specimen sequenced was peripheral blood. V usage is TRBV7-2 and J usage is TRBJ2-4, with a possible D match to TRBD2 (6 bases). The source of this sequence is a man aged 50 or older with active COVID-19. Here the CDR3 DNA reads TGTGCCAGCAGCTTAAGGGAAGGGGAGGAGAGCATTCAGTACTTC. Protein product: CASSLREGEESIQYF.